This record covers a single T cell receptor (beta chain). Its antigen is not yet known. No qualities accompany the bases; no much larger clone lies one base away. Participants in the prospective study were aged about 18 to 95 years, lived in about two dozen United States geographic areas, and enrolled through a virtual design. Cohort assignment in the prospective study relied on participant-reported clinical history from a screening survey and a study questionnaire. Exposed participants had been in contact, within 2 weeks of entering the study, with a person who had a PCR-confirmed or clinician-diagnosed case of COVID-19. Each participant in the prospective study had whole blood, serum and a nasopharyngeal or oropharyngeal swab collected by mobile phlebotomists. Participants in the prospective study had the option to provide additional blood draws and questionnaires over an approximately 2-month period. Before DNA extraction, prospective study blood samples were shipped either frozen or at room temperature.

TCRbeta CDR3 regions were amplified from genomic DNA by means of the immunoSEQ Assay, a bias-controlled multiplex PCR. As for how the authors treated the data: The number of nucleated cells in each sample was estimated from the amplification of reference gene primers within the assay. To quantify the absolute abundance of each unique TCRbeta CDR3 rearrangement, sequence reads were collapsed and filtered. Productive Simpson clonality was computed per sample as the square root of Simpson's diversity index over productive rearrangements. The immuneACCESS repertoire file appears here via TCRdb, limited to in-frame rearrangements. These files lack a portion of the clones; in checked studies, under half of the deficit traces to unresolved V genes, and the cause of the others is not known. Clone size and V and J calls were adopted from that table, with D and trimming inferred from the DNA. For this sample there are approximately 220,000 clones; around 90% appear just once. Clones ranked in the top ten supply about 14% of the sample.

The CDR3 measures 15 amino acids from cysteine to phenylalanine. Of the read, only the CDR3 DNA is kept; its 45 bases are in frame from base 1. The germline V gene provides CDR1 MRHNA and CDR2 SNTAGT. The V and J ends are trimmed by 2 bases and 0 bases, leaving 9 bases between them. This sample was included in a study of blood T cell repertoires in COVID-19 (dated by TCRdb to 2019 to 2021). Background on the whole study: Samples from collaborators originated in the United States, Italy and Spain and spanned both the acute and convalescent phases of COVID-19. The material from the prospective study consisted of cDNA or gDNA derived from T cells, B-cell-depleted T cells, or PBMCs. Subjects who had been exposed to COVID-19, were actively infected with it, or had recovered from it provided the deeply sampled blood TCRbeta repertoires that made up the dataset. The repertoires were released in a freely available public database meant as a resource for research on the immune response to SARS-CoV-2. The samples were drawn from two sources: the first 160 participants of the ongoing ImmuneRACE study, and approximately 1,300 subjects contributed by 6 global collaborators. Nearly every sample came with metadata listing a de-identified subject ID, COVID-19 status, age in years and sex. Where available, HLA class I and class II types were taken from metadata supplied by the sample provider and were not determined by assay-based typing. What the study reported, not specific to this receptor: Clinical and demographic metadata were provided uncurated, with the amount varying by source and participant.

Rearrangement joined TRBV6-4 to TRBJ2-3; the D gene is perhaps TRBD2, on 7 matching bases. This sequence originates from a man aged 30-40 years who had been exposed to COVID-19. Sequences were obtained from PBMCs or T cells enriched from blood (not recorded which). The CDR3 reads CASSDGGASTDTQYF. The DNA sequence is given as TGTGCCAGCAGTGACGGGGGGGCTAGCACAGATACGCAGTATTTT.